Sequencing of this TCR beta chain was carried out in a study of a mutant IDH1 vaccine in newly diagnosed glioma. Background on the study: Vaccination started 4-6 weeks after radiotherapy alone, or with temozolomide cycles. Among treated patients, approximately 62% were male and roughly 38% female, and mean age was about 41 years. Overall study findings and caveats: Immune responses induced by the vaccine were seen in about 93% of patients, spanning multiple MHC alleles. Pseudoprogression appeared independent of alterations in top peripheral clonotypes.

With respect to this clone: What it recognizes is unknown.

Time point noted: week 11, during vaccination. In every dose of vaccine, 300 ug of mutant IDH1 20-mer peptide was given alongside topical imiquimod. J gave up 7 bases and V 4 bases, and 5 bases lay outside the gene matches. Germline values: CDR1 SQVTM, CDR2 ANQGSEA. The CDR3 runs to 14 residues. Using immunoSEQ multiplex PCR, the repertoire was profiled, and TCRdb retains in-frame clones only, with some absent. In the table there are about 39,000 clones, roughly 80% of which are singletons. The chain links TRBV29-1 to TRBJ2-2; 11 bases are a match to TRBD1. Sample: peripheral blood mononuclear cells (PBMCs), taken from a glioma patient whose treatment included an IDH1 peptide vaccine. The receptor comes from a woman aged 25 to 45 with glioma. Some clones in this sample may be carry-over from other donors' samples. CDR3 protein: CSVGTGGAGGELFF. In DNA, the CDR3 is TGCAGCGTTGGGACAGGGGGCGCAGGCGGGGAGCTGTTTTTT.